This T cell receptor beta chain was recovered during a study of vaccination and CD4 T cells after COVID-19 (dated by TCRdb to the early 2020s). Turning to the overall study: Convalescent patients had a positive SARS-CoV-2 result on nasal swab PCR, and of these patients, fewer than ten had mild disease and one had severe disease. The time from the second vaccine dose to post-vaccine blood sampling had a median of roughly 79 days and ranged from roughly 13 to 241 days. The cultures were stimulated with overlapping spike peptide pools from SARS-CoV-2 and from the common cold coronaviruses HCoV-NL63, HCoV-OC43 and HCoV-229E. In control cultures, a CEFX viral epitope pool was used as positive control, an HIV-1 Nef peptide pool was used as negative control, or no peptide was added. The spike-specific CD4+ TCR repertoire was compared before and after mRNA vaccination in fewer than eleven COVID-19 convalescent patients and a few infection-naive healthy vaccine recipients. Six males and four females were included in the convalescent cohort, with two Hispanic individuals, seven Caucasians, two Asians and one multiracial person represented. Post-COVID blood samples were collected from convalescent patients a median of approximately 100 days after diagnosis, with a range of roughly 30 to 161 days. Two doses of either the Pfizer-BioNTech BNT162b2 vaccine (n=8) or the Moderna mRNA-1273 vaccine (n=2) were administered to participants.

The germline V gene specifies SQVTM as CDR1 and ANQGSEA as CDR2. V loses 3 bases of germline sequence and J loses 5 bases, and the interval between the two ends is 10 bases. Counted from cysteine to phenylalanine, this CDR3 has 12 amino acids. Only the CDR3 part of the read is kept: 36 bases, read in frame from the first base. Libraries were built with PCR. DNA from cultured CD4+ T cells underwent TCR sequencing with the Oncomine TCR Beta short-read assay at the Johns Hopkins FTIC core. Genomic DNA was extracted from the cultured CD4+ T cells with the QIAamp micro DNA kit. Oncomine TCR Beta libraries from cultured CD4+ T cells were pooled using unique dual indexes and sequenced on an Illumina iSeq 100. Processing in the source paper ran as follows. Non-productive sequences were removed, and CDR3s not starting with C, not ending with F or W, or shorter than 7 amino acids were discarded. Antigen-specific clonotypes were identified using the MANAFEST web application through comparison of peptide-stimulated wells with reference and other culture wells. An FDR below 0.05, an odds ratio above 5, and a productive frequency above 0.1% in at least two of three replicate wells were required for clones to be considered positive. Clonotypes that were significantly expanded in both SARS-CoV-2 spike wells and at least one common cold coronavirus spike condition were defined as cross-reactive. Similarity between CDR3 sequences was evaluated in R version 3.6.1 using Levenshtein distances (stringdist) and unrooted phylogenetic trees (ape). The public reads were run again by TCRdb, first through fastp at Q25 and then through MiXCR, and only productive beta chains were kept. Rows merge per CDR3 protein into single entries with the most common DNA and genes. The V and J calls here are based on TCRdb, not the publication. The sample table contains over 20,000 distinct CDR3 sequences; only one count was recorded for 45% to 60% of them. 5.5% of the sample goes to the ten largest clones.

Turning to this clonotype: No antigen is known for it. Base-call qualities are not available, and no considerably larger clone is one nucleotide away.

The study at large found these results: The study included relatively few convalescent patients and did not analyze early timepoints after natural infection. Among convalescent patients, a median around 83% of the SARS-CoV-2-reactive clones seen after vaccination appeared only after vaccination, which suggests priming specific to the vaccine. Although the median number of SARS-CoV-2-reactive clonotypes went up from roughly 20 after infection to 38 after vaccination, the increase was not significant. Of the vaccine-specific clones in convalescent patients, 304 of 307, or nearly all, reacted only to SARS-CoV-2 spike and did not cross-react with common cold coronaviruses.

According to the study, the label for this sample's treatment or condition signals: roughly 10-day PBMC culture with coronavirus spike peptide pools or control peptides (ViraFEST assay). The study used the ViraFEST assay, which expanded antigen-specific T cells with peptide pools and then identified expanded clonotypes by TCR sequencing. The convalescent patients' positive SARS-CoV-2 PCR tests were from March to December 2020, which was before the Alpha, Beta and Delta variants emerged in the United States. Each well held fewer than 2.5 million PBMCs cultured with around 9 ug/ml peptide pools in IMDM containing roughly 5% human AB serum and about 10 IU/ml IL-2. Half of the culture medium was replaced with fresh IL-2-containing medium on days 3 and 7. CD4+ T cells were isolated after around ten days of culture through negative selection using the EasySep CD4+ T cell isolation kit. PBMCs were separated from whole blood using Ficoll-Paque Plus gradient centrifugation and then either used fresh or cryopreserved at -140C. Each culture condition was generally run in triplicate wells.

The rearrangement joined TRBV29-1 to TRBJ1-2; the D gene is not confidently resolved. The source is a human donor who had recovered from COVID-19. Input material: CD4+ T cells from blood, cultured in vitro. The sequence in DNA is TGCAGCGTTGAGTGGATGGGGTATGGCTACACCTTC. Its amino acids are CSVEWMGYGYTF.